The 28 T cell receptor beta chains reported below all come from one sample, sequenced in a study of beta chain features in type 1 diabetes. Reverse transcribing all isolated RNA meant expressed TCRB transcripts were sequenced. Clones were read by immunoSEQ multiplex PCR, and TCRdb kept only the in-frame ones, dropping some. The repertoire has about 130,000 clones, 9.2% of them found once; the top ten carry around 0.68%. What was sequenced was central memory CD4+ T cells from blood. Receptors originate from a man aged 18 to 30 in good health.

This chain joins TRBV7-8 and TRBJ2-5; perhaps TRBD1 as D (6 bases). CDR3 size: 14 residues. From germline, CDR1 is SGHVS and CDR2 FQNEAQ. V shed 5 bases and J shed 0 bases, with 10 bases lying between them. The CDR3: CASSPGQYQETQYF. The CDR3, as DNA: TGTGCCAGCAGCCCCGGACAGTACCAAGAGACCCAGTACTTC.

The chain's CDR3 is CAWRRTFSGNTIYF. CDR3 DNA: TGTGCCTGGAGGAGGACATTCTCTGGAAACACCATATATTTT. J is TRBJ1-3 and V is TRBV30; the D gene is possibly TRBD1 (5 bases). Trimming took off 3 bases at V and 0 bases at J, with 9 bases between the two ends. Germline V gene lookup returns CDR1 GTSNPN and CDR2 SVGIG (reference sequence). The CDR3 loop spans 14 amino acids.

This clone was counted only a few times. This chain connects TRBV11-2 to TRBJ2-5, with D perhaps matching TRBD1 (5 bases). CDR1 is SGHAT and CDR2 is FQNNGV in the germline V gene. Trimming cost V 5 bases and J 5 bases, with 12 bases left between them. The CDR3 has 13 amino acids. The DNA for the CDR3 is TGTGCCAGCAGCAGTCAGGGTCGGGAGACCCAGTACTTC. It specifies CASSSQGRETQYF.

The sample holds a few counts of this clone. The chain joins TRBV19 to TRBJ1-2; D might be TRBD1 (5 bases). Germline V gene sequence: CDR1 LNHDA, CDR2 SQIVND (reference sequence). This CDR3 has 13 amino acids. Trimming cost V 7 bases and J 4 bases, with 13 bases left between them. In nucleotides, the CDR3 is TGTGCCAGTAAGCCGGGGGTCAGCTATGGCTACACCTTC. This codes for CASKPGVSYGYTF.

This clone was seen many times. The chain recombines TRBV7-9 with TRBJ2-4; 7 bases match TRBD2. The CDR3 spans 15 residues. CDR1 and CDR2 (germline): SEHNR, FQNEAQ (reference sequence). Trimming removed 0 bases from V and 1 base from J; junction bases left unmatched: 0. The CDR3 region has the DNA TGTGCCAGCAGCTTAGCGGGAGGGGCCAAAAACATTCAGTACTTC. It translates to CASSLAGGAKNIQYF.

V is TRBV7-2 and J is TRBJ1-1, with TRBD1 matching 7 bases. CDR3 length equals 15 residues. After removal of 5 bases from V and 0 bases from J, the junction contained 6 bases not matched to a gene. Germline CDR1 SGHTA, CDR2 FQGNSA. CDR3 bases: TGTGCCAGCAGCAAAGGGACAGTGATGAACACTGAAGCTTTCTTT. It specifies CASSKGTVMNTEAFF.

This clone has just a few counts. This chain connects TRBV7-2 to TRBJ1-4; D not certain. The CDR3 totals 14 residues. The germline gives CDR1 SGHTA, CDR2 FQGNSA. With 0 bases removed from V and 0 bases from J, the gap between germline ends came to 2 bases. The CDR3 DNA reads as TGTGCCAGCAGCTTAGCCACAACTAATGAAAAACTGTTTTTT. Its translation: CASSLATTNEKLFF.

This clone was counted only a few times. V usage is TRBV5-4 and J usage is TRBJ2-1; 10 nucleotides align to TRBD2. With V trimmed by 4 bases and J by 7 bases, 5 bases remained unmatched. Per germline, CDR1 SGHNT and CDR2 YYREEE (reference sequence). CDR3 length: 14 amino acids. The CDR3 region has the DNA TGTGCCAGCAGCCCAACTAGCGGGGATAATGAGCAGTTCTTC. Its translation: CASSPTSGDNEQFF.

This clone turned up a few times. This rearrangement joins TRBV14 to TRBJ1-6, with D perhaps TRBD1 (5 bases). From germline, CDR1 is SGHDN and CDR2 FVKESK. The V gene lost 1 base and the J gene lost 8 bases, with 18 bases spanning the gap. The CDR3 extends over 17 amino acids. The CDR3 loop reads CASSQVWQTGAYSPLHF. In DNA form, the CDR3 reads TGTGCCAGCAGCCAAGTGTGGCAGACTGGGGCCTATTCACCCCTCCACTTT.

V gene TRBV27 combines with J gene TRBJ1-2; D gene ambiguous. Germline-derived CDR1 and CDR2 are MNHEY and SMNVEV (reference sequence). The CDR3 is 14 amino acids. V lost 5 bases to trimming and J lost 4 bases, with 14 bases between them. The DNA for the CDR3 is TGTGCCAGCAGTATTTCAGATTCTTCCTATGGCTACACCTTC. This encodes CASSISDSSYGYTF.

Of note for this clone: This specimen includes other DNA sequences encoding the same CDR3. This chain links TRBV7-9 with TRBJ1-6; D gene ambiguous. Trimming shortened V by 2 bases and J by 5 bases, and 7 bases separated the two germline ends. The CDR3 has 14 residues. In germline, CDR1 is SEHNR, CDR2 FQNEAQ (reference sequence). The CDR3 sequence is CASSLSGDNSPLHF. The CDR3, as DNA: TGTGCCAGCAGCTTATCCGGGGATAATTCACCCCTCCACTTT.

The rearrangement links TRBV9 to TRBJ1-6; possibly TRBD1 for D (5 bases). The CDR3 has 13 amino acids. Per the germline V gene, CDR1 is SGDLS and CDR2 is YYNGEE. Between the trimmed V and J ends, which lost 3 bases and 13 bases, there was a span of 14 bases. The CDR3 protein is CASSGEGAGPLHF. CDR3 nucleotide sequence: TGTGCCAGCAGCGGAGAAGGGGCAGGGCCCCTCCACTTT.

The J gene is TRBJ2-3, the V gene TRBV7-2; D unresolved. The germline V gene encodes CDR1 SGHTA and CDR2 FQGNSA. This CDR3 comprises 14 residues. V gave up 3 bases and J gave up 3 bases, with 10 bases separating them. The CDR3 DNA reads TGTGCCAGCAGCTTTTCAAGCGCGACAGATACGCAGTATTTT. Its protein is CASSFSSATDTQYF.

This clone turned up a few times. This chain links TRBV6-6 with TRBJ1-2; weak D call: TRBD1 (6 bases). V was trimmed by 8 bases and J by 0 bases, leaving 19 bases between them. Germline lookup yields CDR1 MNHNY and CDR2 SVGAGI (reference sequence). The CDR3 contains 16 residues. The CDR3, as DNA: TGTGCCAGCCTTTCTAACCAACAGGGATCTAACTATGGCTACACCTTC. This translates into CASLSNQQGSNYGYTF.

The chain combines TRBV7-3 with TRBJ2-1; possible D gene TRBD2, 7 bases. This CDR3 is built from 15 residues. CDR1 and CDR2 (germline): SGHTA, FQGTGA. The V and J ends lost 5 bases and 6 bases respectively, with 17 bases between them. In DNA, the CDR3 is TGTGCCAGCAGCGGGGGGGCCAGGTTTAGCAATGAGCAGTTCTTC. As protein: CASSGGARFSNEQFF.

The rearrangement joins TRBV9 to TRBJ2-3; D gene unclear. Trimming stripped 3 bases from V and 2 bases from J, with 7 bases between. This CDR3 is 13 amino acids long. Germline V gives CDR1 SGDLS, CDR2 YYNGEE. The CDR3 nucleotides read TGTGCCAGCAGCGGACACCTCACAGATACGCAGTATTTT. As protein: CASSGHLTDTQYF.

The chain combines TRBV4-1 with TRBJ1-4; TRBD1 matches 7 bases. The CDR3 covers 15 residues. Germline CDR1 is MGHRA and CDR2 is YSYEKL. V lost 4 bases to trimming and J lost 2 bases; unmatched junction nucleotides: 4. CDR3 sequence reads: CASSPPTGTNEKLFF. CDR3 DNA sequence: TGCGCCAGCAGCCCCCCGACAGGGACTAATGAAAAACTGTTTTTT.

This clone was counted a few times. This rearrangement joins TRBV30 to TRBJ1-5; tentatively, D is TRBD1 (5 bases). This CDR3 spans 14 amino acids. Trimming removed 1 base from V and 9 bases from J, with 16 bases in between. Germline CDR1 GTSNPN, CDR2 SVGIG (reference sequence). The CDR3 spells CAWSEGMLEMPQHF. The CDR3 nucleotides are TGTGCCTGGAGTGAGGGGATGTTGGAGATGCCCCAGCATTTT.

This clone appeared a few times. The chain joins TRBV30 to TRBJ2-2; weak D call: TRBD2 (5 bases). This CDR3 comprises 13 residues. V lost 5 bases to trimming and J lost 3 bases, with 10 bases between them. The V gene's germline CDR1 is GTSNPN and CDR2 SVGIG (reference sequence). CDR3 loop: CAWGRFDTGELFF. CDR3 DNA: TGTGCCTGGGGGAGATTCGACACCGGGGAGCTGTTTTTT.

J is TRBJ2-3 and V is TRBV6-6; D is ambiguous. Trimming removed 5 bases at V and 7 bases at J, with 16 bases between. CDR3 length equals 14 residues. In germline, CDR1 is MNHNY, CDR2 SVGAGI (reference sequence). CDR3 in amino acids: CASSPPGIQNTQYF. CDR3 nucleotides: TGTGCCAGCAGTCCCCCCGGAATACAGAATACGCAGTATTTT.

Here the CDR3 DNA reads TGTGCCTGGAGTGTACAGTATGGCTACACCTTC. This codes for CAWSVQYGYTF. The rearrangement links TRBV30 to TRBJ1-2; D gene uncertain. The CDR3 extends over 11 amino acids. With 0 bases removed from V and 5 bases from J, the gap between germline ends came to 4 bases. The germline CDR1 and CDR2 sequences are GTSNPN and SVGIG (reference sequence).

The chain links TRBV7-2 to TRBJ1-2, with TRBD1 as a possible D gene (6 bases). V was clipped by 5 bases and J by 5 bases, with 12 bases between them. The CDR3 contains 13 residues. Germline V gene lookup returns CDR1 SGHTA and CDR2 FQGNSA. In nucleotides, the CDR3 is TGTGCCAGCAGCCCAGGGGACGTATATGGCTACACCTTC. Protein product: CASSPGDVYGYTF. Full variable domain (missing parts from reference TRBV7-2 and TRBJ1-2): GAGVSQSPSNKVTEKGKDVELRCDPISGHTALYWYRQSLGQGLEFLIYFQGNSAPDKSGLPSDRFSAERTGGSVSTLTIQRTQQEDSAVYLCASSPGDVYGYTFGSGTRLTVV.

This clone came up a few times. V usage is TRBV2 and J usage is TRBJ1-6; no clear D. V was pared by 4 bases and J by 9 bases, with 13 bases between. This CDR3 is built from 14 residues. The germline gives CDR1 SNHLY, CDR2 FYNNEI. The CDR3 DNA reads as TGTGCCAGCAGTGGCTACAGTTTCGGTTCACCCCTCCACTTT. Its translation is CASSGYSFGSPLHF.

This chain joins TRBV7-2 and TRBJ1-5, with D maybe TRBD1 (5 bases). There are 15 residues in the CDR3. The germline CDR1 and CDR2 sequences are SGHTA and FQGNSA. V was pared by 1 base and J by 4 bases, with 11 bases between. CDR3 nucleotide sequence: TGTGCCAGCAGCTTAGTTATGGGGCCGAATCAGCCCCAGCATTTT. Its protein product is CASSLVMGPNQPQHF.

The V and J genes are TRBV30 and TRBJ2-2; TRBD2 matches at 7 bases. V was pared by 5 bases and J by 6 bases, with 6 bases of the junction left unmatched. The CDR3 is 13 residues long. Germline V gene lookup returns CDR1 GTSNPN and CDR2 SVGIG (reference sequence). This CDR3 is CAWGRGGAGELFF. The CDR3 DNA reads TGTGCCTGGGGGAGGGGTGGGGCCGGGGAGCTGTTTTTT.

CDR3 amino acids: CASSSPDRDQPQHF. The CDR3 DNA reads as TGTGCCAGCAGCTCCCCGGACAGGGATCAGCCCCAGCATTTT. The rearrangement joins TRBV7-9 to TRBJ1-5; 8 bases map to TRBD1. CDR1 and CDR2 from the germline V gene are SEHNR and FQNEAQ (reference sequence). CDR3 length equals 14 residues. Trimming at V came to 4 bases and at J to 5 bases, leaving 4 bases not matched to a gene. The full variable domain, completed using reference TRBV7-9 and TRBJ1-5, is DTGVSQNPRHKITKRGQNVTFRCDPISEHNRLYWYRQTLGQGPEFLTYFQNEAQLEKSRLLSDRFSAERPKGSFSTLEIQRTEQGDSAMYLCASSSPDRDQPQHFGDGTRLSIL.

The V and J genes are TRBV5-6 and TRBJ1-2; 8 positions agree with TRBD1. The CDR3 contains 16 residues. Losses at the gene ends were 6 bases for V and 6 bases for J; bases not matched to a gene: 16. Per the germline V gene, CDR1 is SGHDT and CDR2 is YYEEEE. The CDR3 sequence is CASTIASGTGGHGYTF. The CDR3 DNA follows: TGTGCCAGCACCATTGCCTCTGGTACAGGGGGTCATGGCTACACCTTC. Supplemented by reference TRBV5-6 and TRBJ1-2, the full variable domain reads DAGVTQSPTHLIKTRGQQVTLRCSPKSGHDTVSWYQQALGQGPQFIFQYYEEEERQRGNFPDRFSGHQFPNYSSELNVNALLLGDSALYLCASTIASGTGGHGYTFGSGTRLTVV.

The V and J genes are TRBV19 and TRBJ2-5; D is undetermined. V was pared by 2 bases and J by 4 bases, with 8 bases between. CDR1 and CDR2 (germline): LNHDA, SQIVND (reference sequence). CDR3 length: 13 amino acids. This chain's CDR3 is CASSIMSRETQYF. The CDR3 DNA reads TGTGCCAGTAGTATAATGTCCCGAGAGACCCAGTACTTC.